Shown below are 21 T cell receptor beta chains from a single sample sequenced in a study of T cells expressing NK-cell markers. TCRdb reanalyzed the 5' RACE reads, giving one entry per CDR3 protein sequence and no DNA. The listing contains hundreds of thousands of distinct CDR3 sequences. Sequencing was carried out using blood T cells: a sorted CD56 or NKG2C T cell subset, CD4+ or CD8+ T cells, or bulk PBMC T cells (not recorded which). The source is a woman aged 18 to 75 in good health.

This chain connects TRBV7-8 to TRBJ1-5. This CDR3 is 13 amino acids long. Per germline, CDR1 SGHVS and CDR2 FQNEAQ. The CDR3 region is CASSPPQGIAQHF.

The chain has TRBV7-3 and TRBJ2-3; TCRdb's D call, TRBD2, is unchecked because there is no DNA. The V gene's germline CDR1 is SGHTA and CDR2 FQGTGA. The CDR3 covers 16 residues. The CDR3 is CASSLVGGRAPDTQYF.

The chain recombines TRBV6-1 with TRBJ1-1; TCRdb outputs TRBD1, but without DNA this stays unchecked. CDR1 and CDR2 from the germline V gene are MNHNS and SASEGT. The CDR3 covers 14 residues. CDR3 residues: CASRRTGRNTEAFF.

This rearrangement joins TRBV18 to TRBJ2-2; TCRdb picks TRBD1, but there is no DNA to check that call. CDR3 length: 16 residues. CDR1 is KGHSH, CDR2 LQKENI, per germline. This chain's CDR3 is CASSPPWDRDTGELFF. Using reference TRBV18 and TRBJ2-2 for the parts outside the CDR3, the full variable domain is NAGVMQNPRHLVRRRGQEARLRCSPMKGHSHVYWYRQLPEEGLKFMVYLQKENIIDESGMPKERFSAEFPKEGPSILRIQQVVRGDSAAYFCASSPPWDRDTGELFFGEGSRLTVL.

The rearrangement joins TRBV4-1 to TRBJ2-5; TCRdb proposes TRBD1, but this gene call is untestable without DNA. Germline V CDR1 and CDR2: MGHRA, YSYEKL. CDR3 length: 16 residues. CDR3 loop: CASSQGPRGGQETQYF.

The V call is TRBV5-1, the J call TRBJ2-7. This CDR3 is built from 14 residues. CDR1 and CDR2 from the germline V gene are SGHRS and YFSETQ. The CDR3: CASSLQGIPYEQYF.

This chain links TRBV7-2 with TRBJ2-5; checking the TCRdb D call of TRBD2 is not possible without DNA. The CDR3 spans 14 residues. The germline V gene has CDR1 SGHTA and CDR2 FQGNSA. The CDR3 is CASSPRTSKETQYF.

The CDR3 region is CASTQRVGETQYF. This chain joins TRBV7-2 and TRBJ2-5. CDR1 is SGHTA, CDR2 FQGNSA, per germline. The CDR3 length is 13 residues.

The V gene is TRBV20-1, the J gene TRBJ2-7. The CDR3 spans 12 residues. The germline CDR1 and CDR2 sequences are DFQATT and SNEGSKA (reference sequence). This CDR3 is CSAPSGPYEQYF.

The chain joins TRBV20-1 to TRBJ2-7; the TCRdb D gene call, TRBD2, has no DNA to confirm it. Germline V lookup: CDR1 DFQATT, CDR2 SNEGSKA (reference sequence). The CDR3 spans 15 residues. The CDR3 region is CSARDAGLINYEQYF.

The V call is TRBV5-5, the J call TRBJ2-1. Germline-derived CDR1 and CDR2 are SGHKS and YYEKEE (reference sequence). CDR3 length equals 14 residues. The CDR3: CASSTTQFYNEQFF.

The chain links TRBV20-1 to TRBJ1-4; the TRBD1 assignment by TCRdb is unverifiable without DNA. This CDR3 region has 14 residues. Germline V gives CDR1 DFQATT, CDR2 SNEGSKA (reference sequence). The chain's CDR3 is CSAADRGRGEKLFF.

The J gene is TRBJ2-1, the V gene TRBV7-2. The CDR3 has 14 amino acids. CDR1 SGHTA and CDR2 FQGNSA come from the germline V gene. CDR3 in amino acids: CASSPLSEYNEQFF.

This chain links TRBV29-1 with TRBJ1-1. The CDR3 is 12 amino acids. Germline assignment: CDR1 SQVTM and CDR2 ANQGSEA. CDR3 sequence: CSVTRVTTEAFF.

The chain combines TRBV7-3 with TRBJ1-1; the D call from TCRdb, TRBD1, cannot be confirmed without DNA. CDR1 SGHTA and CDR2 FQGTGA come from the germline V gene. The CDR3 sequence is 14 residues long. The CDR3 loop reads CASSLSGTGAEAFF.

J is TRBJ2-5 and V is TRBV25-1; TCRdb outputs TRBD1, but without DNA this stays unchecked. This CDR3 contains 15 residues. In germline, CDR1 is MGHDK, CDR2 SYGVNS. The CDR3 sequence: CASNPTTGIEETQYF. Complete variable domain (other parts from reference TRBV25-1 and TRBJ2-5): EADIYQTPRYLVIGTGKKITLECSQTMGHDKMYWYQQDPGMELHLIHYSYGVNSTEKGDLSSESTVSRIRTEHFPLTLESARPSHTSQYLCASNPTTGIEETQYFGPGTRLLVL.

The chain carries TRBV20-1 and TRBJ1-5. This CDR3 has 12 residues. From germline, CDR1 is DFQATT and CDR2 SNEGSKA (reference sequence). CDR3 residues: CSARDGNQPQHF.

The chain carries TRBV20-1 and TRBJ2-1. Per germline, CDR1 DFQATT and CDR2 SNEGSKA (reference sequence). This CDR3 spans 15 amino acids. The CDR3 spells CSARDTRASYNEQFF.

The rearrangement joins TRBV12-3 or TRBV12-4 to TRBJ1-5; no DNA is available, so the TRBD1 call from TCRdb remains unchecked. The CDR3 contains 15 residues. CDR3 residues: CASRKRGKPNQPQHF.

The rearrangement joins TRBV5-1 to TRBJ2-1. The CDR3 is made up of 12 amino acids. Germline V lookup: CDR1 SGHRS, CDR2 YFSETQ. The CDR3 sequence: CASSLASYEQFF.

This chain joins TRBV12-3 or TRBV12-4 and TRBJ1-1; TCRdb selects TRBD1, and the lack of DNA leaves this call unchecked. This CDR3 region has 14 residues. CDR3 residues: CASTGGALNTEAFF.